The source of this T cell receptor (beta chain) is a study of control samples from healthy donors and cancer patients. CDR1 and CDR2 from the germline V gene are SGHRS and YFSETQ. This CDR3 region has 15 residues. V shed 0 bases and J shed 5 bases, with 14 bases lying between them. Profiled with immunoSEQ multiplex PCR; TCRdb holds only in-frame clones, not every one. The repertoire consists of about 170,000 clones, with 90% to 95% occurring once and the leading ten covering around 1.5%. This chain uses TRBV5-1 with TRBJ1-1; D perhaps matches TRBD1 (6 bases). This sequence was found in a woman aged 30 to 39 in good health. Source material: blood. CDR3: CASSLGGRGGTEAFF. DNA of the CDR3: TGCGCCAGCAGCTTGGGGGGCAGGGGAGGAACTGAAGCTTTCTTT.